The TCR beta chain under discussion was sequenced for a study of monozygotic twins with inflammatory bowel disease. The study, taken as a whole, reports: Support was lacking for any single strong IBD-associated signal or clonotype.

Points on this clonotype: Antigen unknown.

Each CDR3 protein gets one entry in TCRdb, which reprocessed the 5' RACE reads and gives no DNA. This table holds 440,000 or so distinct CDR3 sequences. The CDR3 covers 13 residues. Germline lookup yields CDR1 DFQATT and CDR2 SNEGSKA (reference sequence). This clonotype originated in a human donor with ulcerative colitis or Crohn's disease, or a healthy co-twin of an affected twin (not recorded which). The specimen was blood. The J gene is TRBJ1-2, the V gene TRBV20-1. The CDR3 loop is CSAHTQGPHGYTF.